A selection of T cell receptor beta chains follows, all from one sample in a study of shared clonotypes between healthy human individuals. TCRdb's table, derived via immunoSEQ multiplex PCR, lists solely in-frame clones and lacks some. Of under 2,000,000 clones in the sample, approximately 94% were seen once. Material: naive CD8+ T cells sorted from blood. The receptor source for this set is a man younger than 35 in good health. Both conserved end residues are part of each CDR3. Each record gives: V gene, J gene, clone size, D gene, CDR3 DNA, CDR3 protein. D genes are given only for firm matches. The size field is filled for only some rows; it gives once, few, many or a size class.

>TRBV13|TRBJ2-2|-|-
TGTGCCAGCAGCAGGCCCGGAGAGATAATTACCGGGGAGCTGTTTTTT
CASSRPGEIITGELFF
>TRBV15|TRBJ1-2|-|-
TGTGCCACCAGCAGTCTGGAGCGCGGGGATGGCTACACCTTC
CATSSLERGDGYTF
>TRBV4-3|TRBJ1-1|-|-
TGCGCCAGCAGCCAAGATCCGGGGGAAAGGGAGAACACTGAAGCTTTCTTT
CASSQDPGERENTEAFF
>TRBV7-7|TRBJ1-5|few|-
TGTGCTAGCAGCTTCGGGTCGGGACCAAATCAGCCCCAGCATTTT
CASSFGSGPNQPQHF
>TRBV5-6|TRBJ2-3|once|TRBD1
TGTGCCAGCAGCTGGACAGGGATCACAGATACGCAGTATTTT
CASSWTGITDTQYF
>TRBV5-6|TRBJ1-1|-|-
TGTGCCAGCAGCTTGGCCGGGGGCGCCGGGAACACTGAAGCTTTCTTT
CASSLAGGAGNTEAFF
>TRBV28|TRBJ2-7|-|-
TGTGCCAGCAGGTCATCCGGGGAAGCTGAGCAGTACTTC
CASRSSGEAEQYF
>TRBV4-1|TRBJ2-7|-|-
TGCGCCAGCAGCCAAATCTTACGCTACGAGCAGTACTTC
CASSQILRYEQYF
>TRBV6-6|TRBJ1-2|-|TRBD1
TGTGCCAGCAGTTACCAGGGGGCGGAGGGCTACACCTTC
CASSYQGAEGYTF
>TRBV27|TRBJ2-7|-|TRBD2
TGTGCCAGCAGACTAGCGGGGGGTAGCTCCTACGAGCAGTACTTC
CASRLAGGSSYEQYF
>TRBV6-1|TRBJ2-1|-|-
TGTGCCAGCAGTGGTGGATGGCGAGGTGTGAATGAGCAGTTCTTC
CASSGGWRGVNEQFF
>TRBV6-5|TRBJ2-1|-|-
TGTGCCAGCAGACCAAGGGACTCACTTTACAATGAGCAGTTCTTC
CASRPRDSLYNEQFF
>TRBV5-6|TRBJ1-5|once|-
TGTGCCAGCAGCTTACTGGTGGCAGGCAATCAGCCCCAGCATTTT
CASSLLVAGNQPQHF
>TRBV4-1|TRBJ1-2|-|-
TGCGCCAGCAGCCAATCCCCGGCCCCCCACTATGGCTACACCTTC
CASSQSPAPHYGYTF
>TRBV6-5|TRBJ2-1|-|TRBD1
TGTGCCAGCAGTAGGGACAGCGCCTACAATGAGCAGTTCTTC
CASSRDSAYNEQFF